This is a list of T cell receptor beta chains from one sample in a study of T cells in Graves' hyperthyroidism and ophthalmopathy. MiXCR was run by TCRdb on the multiplex PCR reads, yielding one entry per CDR3 protein. The sample shows 30,000 to 35,000 distinct CDR3 sequences, around 53% of them seen only once. The sample consisted of blood. The receptor source for this set is a woman in her 40s with Graves' ophthalmopathy. Both conserved end residues are part of each CDR3. A D gene is named only where the DNA matches it firmly. Some rows have no size entry. The others give once, few or many, or a class for an expanded clone.

TRBJ2-1 TRBV20-1 . once CSARRRLAENEQFF TGCAGTGCTAGGAGGCGCTTAGCGGAGAATGAGCAGTTCTTC
TRBJ1-4 TRBV7-8 . . CASSLANRRKLFF TGTGCCAGCAGCTTAGCGAATCGGCGGAAACTGTTTTTT
TRBJ1-4 TRBV12-3/TRBV12-4 . once CVSSSRGASNEKLFF TGTGTCAGCAGTTCCCGGGGGGCTAGTAATGAAAAACTGTTTTTT
TRBJ2-1 TRBV5-6 TRBD1 . CASSFRDSSNEQFF TGTGCCAGCAGCTTCCGGGACAGCAGCAATGAGCAGTTCTTC
TRBJ2-3 TRBV4-3 . . CASSQDSAGSSTDTQYF TGCGCCAGCAGCCAAGATTCGGCGGGATCTAGCACAGATACGCAGTATTTT
TRBJ1-4 TRBV3-1 TRBD1 many CASSRDRAREKLFF TGTGCCAGCAGCCGAGACAGGGCCAGGGAAAAACTGTTTTTT
TRBJ1-5 TRBV12-5 . many CASGLVRVTGSIPDQPQHF TGTGCTAGTGGTTTGGTACGGGTTACAGGGTCAATCCCCGATCAGCCCCAGCATTTT
TRBJ2-7 TRBV20-1 . medium-sized CSARLAYEQYF TGCAGTGCGAGACTAGCCTACGAGCAGTACTTC
TRBJ1-2 TRBV20-1 TRBD1 once CSAIPYRGGYTF TGCAGTGCTATACCCTACAGGGGTGGCTACACCTTC
TRBJ2-1 TRBV20-1 TRBD2 many CSARGPTSVIYNEQFF TGCAGTGCTAGGGGTCCGACTAGCGTAATCTACAATGAGCAGTTCTTC